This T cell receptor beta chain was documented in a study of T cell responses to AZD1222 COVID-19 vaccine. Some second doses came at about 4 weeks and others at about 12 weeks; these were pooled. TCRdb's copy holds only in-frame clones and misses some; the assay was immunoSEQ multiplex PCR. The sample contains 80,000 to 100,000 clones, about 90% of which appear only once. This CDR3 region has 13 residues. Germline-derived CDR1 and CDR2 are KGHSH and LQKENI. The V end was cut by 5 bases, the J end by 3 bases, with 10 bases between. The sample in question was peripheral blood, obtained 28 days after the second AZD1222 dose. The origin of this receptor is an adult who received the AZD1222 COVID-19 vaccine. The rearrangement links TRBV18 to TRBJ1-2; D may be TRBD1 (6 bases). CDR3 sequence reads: CASSSAGDYGYTF. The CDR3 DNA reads TGTGCCAGCTCATCGGCAGGGGACTATGGCTACACCTTC.